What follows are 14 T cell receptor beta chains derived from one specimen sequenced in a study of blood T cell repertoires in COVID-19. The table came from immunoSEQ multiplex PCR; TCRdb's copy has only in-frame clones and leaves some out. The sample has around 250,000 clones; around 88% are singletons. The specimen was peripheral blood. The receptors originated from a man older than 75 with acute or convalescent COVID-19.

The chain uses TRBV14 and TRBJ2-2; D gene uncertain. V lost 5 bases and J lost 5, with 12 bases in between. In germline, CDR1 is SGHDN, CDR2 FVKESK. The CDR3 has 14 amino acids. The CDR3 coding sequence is TGTGCCAGCAGCTCGACGATGAGGACCGGGGAGCTGTTTTTT. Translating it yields CASSSTMRTGELFF.

In nucleotides, the CDR3 is TGTGCCAGCAGTTCGAGCGGGCGCTACGAGCAGTACTTC. Amino acids: CASSSSGRYEQYF. V is TRBV6-2 or TRBV6-3 and J is TRBJ2-7; possible D gene TRBD2, 6 bases. CDR3 length equals 13 residues. The germline V gene has CDR1 MNHEY and CDR2 SVGEGT. Trimming cost V 4 bases and J 3 bases, with 10 bases left between them.

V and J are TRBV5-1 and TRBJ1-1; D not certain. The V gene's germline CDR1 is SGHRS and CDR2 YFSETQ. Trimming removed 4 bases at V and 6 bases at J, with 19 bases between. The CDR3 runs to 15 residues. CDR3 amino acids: CASSPGRSTRAEAFF. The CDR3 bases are TGCGCCAGCAGCCCGGGGAGGTCAACGCGAGCTGAAGCTTTCTTT.

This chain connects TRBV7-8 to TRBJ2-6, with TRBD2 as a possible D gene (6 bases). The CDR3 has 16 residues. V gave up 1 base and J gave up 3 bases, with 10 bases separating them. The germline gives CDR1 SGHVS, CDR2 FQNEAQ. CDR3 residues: CASSLEGGSGANVLTF. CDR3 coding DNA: TGTGCCAGCAGCTTAGAAGGAGGGAGTGGGGCCAACGTCCTGACTTTC. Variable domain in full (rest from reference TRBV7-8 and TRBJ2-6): GAGVSQSPRYKVAKRGQDVALRCDPISGHVSLFWYQQALGQGPEFLTYFQNEAQLDKSGLPSDRFFAERPEGSVSTLKIQRTQQEDSAVYLCASSLEGGSGANVLTFGAGSRLTVL.

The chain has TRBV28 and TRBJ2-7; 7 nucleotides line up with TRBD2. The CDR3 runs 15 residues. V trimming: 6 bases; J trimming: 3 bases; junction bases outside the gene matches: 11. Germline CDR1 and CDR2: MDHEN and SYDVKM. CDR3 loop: CASRGGAGAYYEQYF. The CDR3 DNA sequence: TGTGCCAGCAGGGGCGGGGCGGGAGCTTACTACGAGCAGTACTTC.

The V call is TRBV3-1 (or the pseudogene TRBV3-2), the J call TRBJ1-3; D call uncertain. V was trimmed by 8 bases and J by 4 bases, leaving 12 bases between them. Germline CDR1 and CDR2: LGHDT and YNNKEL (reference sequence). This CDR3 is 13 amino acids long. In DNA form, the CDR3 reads TGTGCCAGCGGCTCTCAACCCGGAAACACCATATATTTT. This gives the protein CASGSQPGNTIYF.

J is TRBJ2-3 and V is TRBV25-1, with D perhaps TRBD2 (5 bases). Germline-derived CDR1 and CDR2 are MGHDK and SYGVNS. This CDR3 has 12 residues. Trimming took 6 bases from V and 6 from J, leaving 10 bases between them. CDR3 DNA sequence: TGTGCCAGCAGCTTACTAGGTGATACGCAGTATTTT. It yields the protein CASSLLGDTQYF.

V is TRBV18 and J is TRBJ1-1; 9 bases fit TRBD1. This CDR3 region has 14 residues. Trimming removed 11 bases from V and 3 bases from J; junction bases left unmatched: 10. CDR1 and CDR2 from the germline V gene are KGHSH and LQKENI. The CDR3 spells CASQVDRGDTEAFF. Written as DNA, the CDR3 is TGTGCCTCCCAAGTTGACAGGGGGGACACTGAAGCTTTCTTT.

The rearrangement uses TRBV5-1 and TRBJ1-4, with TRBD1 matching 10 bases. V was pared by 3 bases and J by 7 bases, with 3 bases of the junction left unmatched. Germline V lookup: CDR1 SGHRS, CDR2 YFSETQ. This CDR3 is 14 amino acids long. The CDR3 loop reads CASSWGQGSEKLFF. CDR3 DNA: TGCGCCAGCAGCTGGGGACAGGGGAGTGAAAAACTGTTTTTT.

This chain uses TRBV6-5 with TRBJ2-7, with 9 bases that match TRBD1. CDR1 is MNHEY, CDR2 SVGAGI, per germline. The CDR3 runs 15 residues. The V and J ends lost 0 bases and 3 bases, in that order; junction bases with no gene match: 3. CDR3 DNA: TGTGCCAGCAGTTACTCCGGGACAGGGAACTACGAGCAGTACTTC. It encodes CASSYSGTGNYEQYF.

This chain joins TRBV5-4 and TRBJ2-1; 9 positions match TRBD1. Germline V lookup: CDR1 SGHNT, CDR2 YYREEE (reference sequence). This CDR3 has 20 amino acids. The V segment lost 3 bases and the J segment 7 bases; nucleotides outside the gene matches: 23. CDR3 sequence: CASSSPGQGRREGRWNEQFF. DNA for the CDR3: TGTGCCAGCAGCTCTCCGGGACAGGGTCGGAGGGAGGGCCGGTGGAATGAGCAGTTCTTC.

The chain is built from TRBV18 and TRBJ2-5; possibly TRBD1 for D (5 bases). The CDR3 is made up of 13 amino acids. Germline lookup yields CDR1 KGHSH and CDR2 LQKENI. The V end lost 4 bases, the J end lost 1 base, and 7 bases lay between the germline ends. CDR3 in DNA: TGTGCCAGCTCACGGGGCACCCAAGAGACCCAGTACTTC. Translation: CASSRGTQETQYF.

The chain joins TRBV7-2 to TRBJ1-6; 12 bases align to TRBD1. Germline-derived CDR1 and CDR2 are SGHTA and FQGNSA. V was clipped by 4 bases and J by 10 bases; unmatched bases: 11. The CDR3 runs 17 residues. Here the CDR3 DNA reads TGTGCCAGCAGCTCCCTAGGGACAGGGGGCAGGAGCTCACCCCTCCACTTT. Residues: CASSSLGTGGRSSPLHF.

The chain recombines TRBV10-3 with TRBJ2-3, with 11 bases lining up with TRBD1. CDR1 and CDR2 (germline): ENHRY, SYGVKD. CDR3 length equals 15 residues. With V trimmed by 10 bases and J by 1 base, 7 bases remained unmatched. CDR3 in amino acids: CATTRTGGGTDTQYF. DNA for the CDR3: TGTGCCACCACCAGGACAGGGGGCGGCACAGATACGCAGTATTTT.